This T cell receptor (beta chain) was documented in a study of shared clonotypes between healthy human individuals (dated by TCRdb to the early 2020s). The study in broad terms: Two women and a few men aged 18 to 49 years were included in the cohort. For each donor, CD4 naive and CD4 memory were each run on three plates, CD8 naive on two plates, and CD8 memory on one plate. To estimate repertoire size and how much clonotypes are shared between individuals, the study performed deep sequencing of blood TCR repertoires from a handful of healthy adults. Different laboratories and diverse techniques were used to prepare libraries and sequence TCR repertoires, to increase sequencing depth and limit assay-specific biases. Between about 0.8 and 9 billion PBMCs per donor were obtained by leukapheresis. On the study overall, not on this receptor specifically: Estimated clonotype richness was generally larger for naive than for memory subsets. Incomplete sequencing was indicated by rarefaction of sorted-subset datasets, despite the large sequencing depth. Based on pairwise subsampling, the degree of clonotype sharing among donors was expected to be affected by sequencing depth. Sampling was restricted to blood, and TCR repertoires in tissues likely differ from the TCR repertoires found in blood. Because the study included only a small number of donors, the genetic and exposure-history diversity represented was limited. Across a few donors, roughly 5.1% of naive CD4, around 3.5% of naive CD8, under 2.5% of memory CD4, and approximately 0.4% of memory CD8 clonotypes were shared. Higher generation probabilities were observed for clonotypes shared by all four sorted-subset donors than for non-shared clonotypes.

Details on this clone: The antigen it binds to is not known. Base qualities are missing; no much larger clone stands one base away.

For the CD8 naive samples, CD45RO-negative cells were positively selected for CCR7, yielding a CD45RA+CCR7+ population from which TemRA cells were excluded. Donors were healthy HIV-negative adults with no recently reported acute infections or vaccinations. Every donor was a Caucasian adult residing in Nashville, Tennessee, USA. Blood was collected by leukapheresis, and PBMCs were isolated by Ficoll-Histopaque density gradient centrifugation and then cryopreserved in liquid nitrogen vapor phase. Analytical flow cytometry was used to check the purity and quantity of each magnetically sorted T cell population. Each sorted fraction had its genomic DNA isolated and then quantified by UV absorbance on a Nanodrop 2000c. Inclusive of the bounding cysteine and phenylalanine, the CDR3 is 13 residues long. The DNA shown is the 39-base CDR3, in frame from base 1. CDR1 and CDR2 were assigned from the germline V gene (reference sequence) as SSHAT and FNYEAQ. Trimming costs V 1 base and J 1 base, and their ends lie 4 bases apart.

Using the deep immunoSEQ assay, TCR CDR3 regions were amplified from genomic DNA by multiplex PCR. Extracted genomic DNA from each cell subset was spread evenly across all wells of several immunoSEQ 96-well plates, with each plate serving as a replicate. Each replicate PCR for sorted subsets received 200 ng genomic DNA, equal to 30,000 or so T cell genomes. Purified libraries were quantified with a Qubit 3.0 fluorometer, sized on a Bioanalyzer 2100, and re-quantified with the KAPA Library Quantification kit. Each immunoSEQ 96-well plate was sequenced on its own single-read 150-cycle Illumina NextSeq 550 flow cell. In the source study's methods: Because the immunoSEQ output held only junctional sequences and lacked quality scores, the filtering could not match the filtering applied to full-length reads. Sequences were annotated with PyIR, a Python wrapper for IgBLAST v1.9, using IMGT germline references to assign V/J genes and CDR3. Reads with weak V/J assignments (E-value above 1e-6), missing CDR3, stop codons, out-of-frame junctions, or ambiguous translated residues were removed. A V3J clonotype was defined by an identical inferred V gene, J gene, and CDR3 amino acid sequence. Percentage overlap between repertoires was calculated by dividing the number of shared unique clonotypes by the size of the smaller repertoire. RTK rarefaction, the Chao1 estimator, and Recon v2.1 estimates of unobserved clonotypes were used to assess repertoire richness. OLGA was used to compute generation probabilities for all TCRbeta clonotypes that the gDNA method yielded from four donors. The table was pulled from immuneACCESS by TCRdb, which kept in-frame rearrangements only. Such tables lose some clones; where checked, under half of the loss comes from unresolved V genes, and the rest has no known cause. V, J and clone size reflect that table, while D and trimming were determined from the DNA. The sample profile shows fewer than 700,000 clones; approximately 95% of them were found once. Over 0.1% of the sample lies in the top ten.

Sequenced material: naive CD8+ T cells sorted from blood. The label giving this sample's cell subset or site can be read as: CD45RA+CCR7+. The TCR originated in a woman aged 30 to 39 in good health. The V and J genes are TRBV7-7 and TRBJ1-1, with the D segment identity uncertain. Here is the DNA: TGTGCCAGCAGCTTAGGGGCGAACACTGAAGCTTTCTTT. Its protein is CASSLGANTEAFF.